The rows below give T cell receptor beta chains drawn from one sample of a study of shared clonotypes between healthy human individuals. TCRdb's table, derived via immunoSEQ multiplex PCR, lists solely in-frame clones and lacks some. The table lists about 2.1 million clones, 93% of them singletons, with less than 2% in the top ten. Sample: naive CD8+ T cells from PBMCs. These receptor sequences come from a man between 18 and 35 years old in good health. Some clones in this sample may be carry-over from other donors' samples. The CDR3 runs from the conserved cysteine through the conserved F or W. D genes are given only for firm matches. Size is omitted from some rows. Given values are once, few, many or a class for expanded clones.

.	.	TRBV19	TRBJ1-5	CASTQFSQPQHF	TGTGCCAGTACTCAGTTCAGTCAGCCCCAGCATTTT
.	.	TRBV7-8	TRBJ2-7	CASSFLTYYEQYF	TGTGCCAGCAGCTTCCTGACCTACTACGAGCAGTACTTC
once	TRBD2	TRBV11-2	TRBJ2-1	CASSHPGLAVHNEQFF	TGTGCCAGCAGCCACCCGGGACTAGCGGTACACAATGAGCAGTTCTTC
.	.	TRBV10-3	TRBJ1-1	CAIRKTAGAGAFWAFF	TGTGCCATCAGGAAAACGGCGGGGGCCGGAGCCTTTTGGGCTTTCTTT
.	TRBD2	TRBV4-2	TRBJ2-1	CASSQDYGIAGGNNEQFF	TGTGCCAGCAGCCAAGATTATGGGATAGCGGGAGGGAACAATGAGCAGTTCTTC
few	TRBD1	TRBV5-1	TRBJ2-1	CASSFRQGVDEQFF	TGCGCCAGCAGCTTCCGACAGGGTGTGGATGAGCAGTTCTTC
.	TRBD1	TRBV9	TRBJ1-1	CASSLDPGQGNTEAFF	TGTGCCAGCAGCCTAGACCCGGGACAGGGCAACACTGAAGCTTTCTTT
.	.	TRBV4-3	TRBJ1-5	CASSQVRASNQPQHF	TGCGCCAGCAGCCAAGTCAGGGCTAGCAATCAGCCCCAGCATTTT
.	TRBD1	TRBV11-2	TRBJ2-3	CASSRGPGTALEDTQYF	TGTGCCAGCAGCCGAGGTCCCGGGACAGCACTCGAAGATACGCAGTATTTT
once	.	TRBV5-1	TRBJ2-1	CASSLGGNEQFF	TGCGCCAGCAGCTTGGGTGGCAATGAGCAGTTCTTC
once	.	TRBV5-1	TRBJ2-1	CASSLAAASSYNEQFF	TGCGCCAGCAGCTTGGCGGCGGCTAGCTCCTACAATGAGCAGTTCTTC
.	TRBD1	TRBV19	TRBJ2-1	CASTGTGVGSYNEQFF	TGTGCCAGCACCGGGACAGGGGTCGGCTCCTACAATGAGCAGTTCTTC
.	.	TRBV11-2	TRBJ2-3	CASSWDPGVDTQYF	TGTGCCAGCAGTTGGGATCCGGGCGTAGATACGCAGTATTTT
.	.	TRBV7-9	TRBJ2-5	CASSLQSETQYF	TGTGCCAGCAGCTTACAATCAGAGACCCAGTACTTC
.	.	TRBV7-9	TRBJ2-7	CASSLSGRGYEQYF	TGTGCCAGCAGCTTAAGTGGGCGGGGCTACGAGCAGTACTTC
.	.	TRBV27	TRBJ2-2	CASSIRSGELFF	TGTGCCAGCAGTATCAGGAGTGGGGAGCTGTTTTTT
.	TRBD2	TRBV27	TRBJ2-3	CASSFSGTDTQYF	TGTGCCAGCAGTTTTAGCGGGACAGATACGCAGTATTTT
.	.	TRBV6-6	TRBJ2-7	CASGDGNYEQYF	TGTGCCAGCGGAGACGGCAACTACGAGCAGTACTTC
.	.	TRBV9	TRBJ1-1	CASSVGRNQGQNTEAFF	TGTGCCAGCAGCGTGGGGCGGAACCAGGGACAGAACACTGAAGCTTTCTTT
.	.	TRBV7-6	TRBJ2-2	CASSFLLNDGELFF	TGTGCCAGCAGCTTCCTACTCAATGACGGGGAGCTGTTTTTT
.	TRBD1	TRBV30	TRBJ2-7	CAWRAGTGYSYEQYF	TGTGCCTGGAGGGCCGGGACAGGGTACTCCTACGAGCAGTACTTC
.	.	TRBV4-3	TRBJ2-3	CASSQDWTIPSTDTQYF	TGCGCCAGCAGCCAAGATTGGACTATTCCTAGCACAGATACGCAGTATTTT
.	TRBD2	TRBV4-3	TRBJ2-1	CASSQESSGHYNEQFF	TGCGCCAGCAGCCAAGAAAGTAGCGGGCACTACAATGAGCAGTTCTTC
.	TRBD2	TRBV6-5	TRBJ2-2	CASSYSGGGTGELFF	TGTGCCAGCAGTTACTCGGGCGGGGGCACCGGGGAGCTGTTTTTT
once	.	TRBV14	TRBJ1-2	CASSQDRQINYGYTF	TGTGCCAGCAGCCAAGATCGCCAGATTAACTATGGCTACACCTTC
.	.	TRBV11-2	TRBJ2-5	CASSLSGMYQETQYF	TGTGCCAGCAGCTTATCAGGAATGTACCAAGAGACCCAGTACTTC
.	.	TRBV9	TRBJ2-3	CASSPRGATSTDTQYF	TGTGCCAGCAGCCCCCGGGGAGCCACTAGCACAGATACGCAGTATTTT
.	TRBD2	TRBV7-2	TRBJ2-1	CASSLSLAGAYNEQFF	TGTGCCAGCAGCTTATCCCTAGCGGGAGCCTACAATGAGCAGTTCTTC
.	TRBD2	TRBV13	TRBJ2-1	CASSLEAGGPGEQFF	TGTGCCAGCAGCTTAGAGGCGGGAGGGCCGGGTGAGCAGTTCTTC
once	TRBD1	TRBV18	TRBJ2-2	CASSQGARTGELFF	TGTGCCAGCTCACAGGGGGCAAGGACCGGGGAGCTGTTTTTT
.	TRBD2	TRBV5-4	TRBJ2-7	CASSPLAGKGYEQYF	TGTGCCAGCAGCCCTCTAGCGGGAAAAGGCTACGAGCAGTACTTC
.	TRBD2	TRBV19	TRBJ2-1	CASSIGTGGYNEQFF	TGTGCCAGTAGTATAGGAACGGGAGGTTACAATGAGCAGTTCTTC
.	.	TRBV6-5	TRBJ2-1	CASSFGSYNEQFF	TGTGCCAGCAGTTTTGGGTCCTACAATGAGCAGTTCTTC
.	TRBD1	TRBV27	TRBJ2-4	CASSGPGTGPAVAKNIQYF	TGTGCCAGCAGTGGACCCGGGACAGGGCCAGCCGTAGCCAAAAACATTCAGTACTTC
.	.	TRBV13	TRBJ2-3	CASSLGRQPVTDTQYF	TGTGCCAGCAGCTTAGGACGTCAGCCCGTCACAGATACGCAGTATTTT
.	TRBD1	TRBV11-2	TRBJ1-5	CASSPGTGNNQPQHF	TGTGCCAGCAGCCCCGGGACAGGGAACAATCAGCCCCAGCATTTT
.	.	TRBV9	TRBJ1-1	CASSPRGTFGTEAFF	TGTGCCAGCAGCCCCCGGGGGACCTTCGGCACTGAAGCTTTCTTT
.	TRBD1	TRBV4-1	TRBJ1-2	CASSFAFGTGAPYGYTF	TGCGCCAGCAGCTTTGCTTTCGGGACAGGGGCCCCCTATGGCTACACCTTC
once	TRBD1	TRBV19	TRBJ2-2	CASWDSQNTGELFF	TGTGCCAGCTGGGACAGCCAAAACACCGGGGAGCTGTTTTTT
.	TRBD1	TRBV14	TRBJ1-4	CASSPGQGFATNEKLFF	TGTGCCAGCAGCCCGGGACAGGGGTTTGCAACTAATGAAAAACTGTTTTTT
.	.	TRBV7-9	TRBJ1-5	CASSSYRGQASNQPQHF	TGTGCCAGCAGCTCTTACCGGGGGCAGGCCAGCAATCAGCCCCAGCATTTT
.	.	TRBV7-9	TRBJ1-3	CASSLDRSSGNTIYF	TGTGCCAGCAGCTTAGACCGATCCTCTGGAAACACCATATATTTT
.	.	TRBV27	TRBJ1-1	CASSLRELGVTEAFF	TGTGCCAGCAGTTTACGTGAGTTGGGAGTTACTGAAGCTTTCTTT
.	.	TRBV19	TRBJ1-2	CASSIGAANYGYTF	TGTGCCAGTAGTATAGGGGCGGCTAACTATGGCTACACCTTC
.	TRBD2	TRBV29-1	TRBJ2-3	CSVAPVAGGLDTQYF	TGCAGCGTGGCCCCAGTTGCGGGAGGGCTGGATACGCAGTATTTT